This record covers a single TCR beta chain. Its antigen remains unidentified. PCR involved 60 Vbeta and 13 Jbeta primers. Here immunoSEQ multiplex PCR was the method, and the copy in TCRdb shows in-frame clones only, minus some. The profile shows 150,000 to 200,000 clones, roughly nine tenths of them singletons. The V gene's germline CDR1 is ENHRY and CDR2 SYGVKD. CDR3 length: 15 amino acids. The V gene lost 7 bases and the J gene lost 3 bases, with 17 bases spanning the gap. The sample comes from a study of cytomegalovirus exposure and HLA in healthy donors. Study-level results: The authors later found HLA-associated TCR beta chains more clonally expanded than equally common others.

The sequence derives from a boy aged 2 to 10 in good health and CMV-seronegative. The chain employs TRBV10-3 and TRBJ2-3; D perhaps matches TRBD2 (6 bases). Input material: PBMCs. The CDR3 DNA is TGTGCCATCACCTCCGGTGCGGGGTGGACAGATACGCAGTATTTT. This codes for CAITSGAGWTDTQYF.